The 8 T cell receptor beta chains listed next were all sequenced from one sample in a study of Graves' ophthalmopathy and Graves' hyperthyroidism. As the template, RNA transcripts were used to amplify TCR beta CDR3 regions. The first-round RT-PCR employed HTBI primers together with the Qiagen OneStep RT-PCR kit. A multiplex PCR was then performed as the second round. TCRdb re-called the multiplex PCR reads through MiXCR, storing one row per CDR3 protein. This table holds 300,000 or so distinct CDR3 sequences, roughly 15% found once. Specimen: peripheral blood. Receptors originate from an adult man with Graves' ophthalmopathy.

The sample holds many counts of this clonotype. The CDR3 nucleotides read TGTGCCAGCAGCCAAGATTCCCCCCTCTATGGCTACACCTTC. Its translation is CASSQDSPLYGYTF. The V gene is TRBV3-1, the J gene TRBJ1-2; D unresolved. Trimming removed 0 bases at V and 4 bases at J, with 9 bases between. Germline loops: CDR1 LGHDT, CDR2 YNNKEL (reference sequence). This CDR3 is 14 amino acids long.

Many counts were recorded for this clonotype. The V and J genes are TRBV28 and TRBJ2-5, with 8 bases fitting TRBD2. This CDR3 comprises 15 residues. Germline loops: CDR1 MDHEN, CDR2 SYDVKM. V was clipped by 1 base and J by 3 bases; unmatched bases: 4. DNA for the CDR3: TGTGCCAGCAGTTTATTTAGCGGGGATAAAGAGACCCAGTACTTC. This encodes CASSLFSGDKETQYF.

This clonotype has at least ten counts. This sequence joins TRBV3-1 and TRBJ2-7; D is tentatively TRBD1 or TRBD2 (6 bases each). In germline, CDR1 is LGHDT, CDR2 YNNKEL (reference sequence). Trimming removed 6 bases from V and 5 bases from J, with 14 bases in between. The CDR3 is 13 amino acids. CDR3: CASRWGASDEQYF. The CDR3 DNA reads TGTGCCAGCAGGTGGGGGGCATCAGACGAGCAGTACTTC.

This clonotype was seen ten or more times. The chain combines TRBV7-9 with TRBJ2-5; tentative D call: TRBD2 (5 bases). The ends were cut back, 6 bases at V and 5 bases at J, with 22 bases in the middle. The CDR3 extends over 16 amino acids. Per germline, CDR1 SEHNR and CDR2 FQNEAQ (reference sequence). The CDR3 sequence is CASRSSGSGPTETQYF. CDR3 in DNA: TGTGCCAGCAGATCCAGCGGAAGCGGACCCACGGAGACCCAGTACTTC.

The count of this clonotype is one. A read error may be the cause here, since a much bigger clone is one base away. The chain uses TRBV13 and TRBJ2-7; D ambiguous. Germline V lookup: CDR1 PRHDT, CDR2 FYEKMQ (reference sequence). The CDR3 has 14 residues. The V end was cut by 0 bases, the J end by 3 bases, with 9 bases between. The CDR3 bases are TGTGCCAGCAGCTTAGGACAGTCGATCTACGAGCAGTACTTC. This gives the protein CASSLGQSIYEQYF. Drawing the rest from reference TRBV13 and TRBJ2-7, the complete variable domain is AAGVIQSPRHLIKEKRETATLKCYPIPRHDTVYWYQQGPGQDPQFLISFYEKMQSDKGSIPDRFSAQQFSDYHSELNMSSLELGDSALYFCASSLGQSIYEQYFGPGTRLTVT.

The rearrangement links TRBV7-8 to TRBJ1-3, with D unresolved. The CDR3 extends over 12 amino acids. V was shortened by 5 bases and J by 9 bases, with 11 bases between the two germline ends. Germline V gene lookup returns CDR1 SGHVS and CDR2 FQNEAQ. In DNA form, the CDR3 reads TGTGCCAGCAGCCTGTTGGTAGGCACCATATATTTT. This sequence encodes CASSLLVGTIYF.

This clonotype was found many times. The chain employs TRBV6-5 and TRBJ2-5; 9 bases line up with TRBD1. The V segment lost 5 bases and the J segment 3 bases; nucleotides outside the gene matches: 1. This CDR3 comprises 13 residues. CDR1 is MNHEY and CDR2 is SVGAGI in the germline V gene. CDR3 sequence: CASSTGGEETQYF. The CDR3 nucleotides are TGTGCCAGCAGTACAGGGGGCGAAGAGACCCAGTACTTC.

This clonotype was seen a handful of times. The chain has TRBV12-3 or TRBV12-4 and TRBJ1-1; TRBD1 matches 10 bases. The CDR3 extends over 13 amino acids. Trimming removed 6 bases from V and 6 bases from J; junction bases left unmatched: 4. The CDR3 spells CASRDRGLPEAFF. The CDR3 bases are TGTGCCAGCAGAGACAGGGGGCTGCCTGAAGCTTTCTTT.